This T cell receptor (beta chain) is from a study of technical replicates of blood from several donors (dated by TCRdb to 2015 to 2018). Library preparation employed the immunoSEQ multiplex PCR assay. TCRdb's version of the immuneACCESS table is confined to in-frame rearrangements and falls short of the full clone set. An unresolved V gene accounts for under half of the shortfall where checked; the remainder is of unknown origin. Counted in this sample were about 69,000 clones; 88% of them appeared once. The ten largest clonotypes hold 4% to 5% of the sample. With respect to this clone: The antigen this receptor binds is unknown. No base-level quality is on record; no much larger clone is a single base apart.

The clonotype originates from a human donor in good health. Some clones in this sample may be carry-over from other donors' samples. The sample taken for sequencing was PBMCs.

The CDR3 in this case is CASSLGTGPHQPQHF. The nucleotide sequence reads TGTGCCAGCAGCTTAGGGACAGGGCCCCATCAGCCCCAGCATTTT. The sequence links TRBV11-2 to TRBJ1-5, and 8 junction bases match TRBD1. The germline V and J ends show losses of 1 base and 5 bases respectively, and no gene match explains 4 bases of the junction. The germline V gene supplies CDR1 SGHAT and CDR2 FQNNGV. The cysteine opens and the phenylalanine closes a CDR3 of 15 amino acids. Only the CDR3 region is kept as DNA, spanning 45 bases read in frame from base 1.